Listed below are T cell receptor beta chains from one sample, sequenced in a study of CD8 T cells in ankylosing spondylitis. TCRdb reprocessed the 5' RACE reads with MiXCR, giving one entry per CDR3 protein. The table shows 100,000 to 150,000 distinct CDR3 sequences, with roughly 17% occurring only once. Sample: blood, either unsorted or a sorted T cell fraction (not recorded which). These receptor sequences come from a male donor with ankylosing spondylitis. Both conserved end residues are part of each CDR3. D genes are given only for firm matches. Size is stated for part of the rows, as once, few or many counts, or as a class when the clone is expanded.

TRBV5-6	few	TRBJ1-2	-	TGTGCCAGCATCCCGGAAGGGGGAGGCTATGGCTACACCTTC	CASIPEGGGYGYTF
TRBV18	-	TRBJ1-1	-	TGTGCCAGCTCACGTCAGGTAGGGGACATGAACACTGAAGCTTTCTTT	CASSRQVGDMNTEAFF
TRBV28	-	TRBJ2-3	-	TGTGCCAGCAGGCCAACGGGGACAAGCACAGATACGCAGTATTTT	CASRPTGTSTDTQYF
TRBV14	-	TRBJ2-3	-	TGTGCCAGCAGTCGGAGGTGGTCCCAAACAGATACGCAGTATTTT	CASSRRWSQTDTQYF
TRBV9	few	TRBJ2-7	-	TGTGCCAGCAGCCCCTATAAGTCGGGTTACGAGCAGTACTTC	CASSPYKSGYEQYF
TRBV14	many	TRBJ1-1	-	TGTGCCAGCAGCCCAGGAAGAAACACTGAAGCTTTCTTT	CASSPGRNTEAFF
TRBV12-3/TRBV12-4	few	TRBJ2-5	-	TGTGCCAGCAGTTATAACTTACAAGAGACCCAGTACTTC	CASSYNLQETQYF
TRBV7-2	-	TRBJ2-7	TRBD1	TGTGCCAGCAGCCCGTGGACAGGAAACTACGAGCAGTACTTC	CASSPWTGNYEQYF
TRBV6-1	-	TRBJ2-7	TRBD1	TGTGCCAGCAGCGATTATATTCCGGGACAGGGGTACTTC	CASSDYIPGQGYF
TRBV28	medium-sized	TRBJ2-7	TRBD2	TGTGCCAGCAGCCAGGGGCTAGCGGGAGCCTACGAGCAGTACTTC	CASSQGLAGAYEQYF
TRBV7-8	many	TRBJ2-1	-	TGTGCCAGCAGCTTAGCGACTAAAAATGAGCAGTTCTTC	CASSLATKNEQFF
TRBV6-5	-	TRBJ2-3	TRBD1	TGTGCCAGCAGCAGCATGGGACAGGGGACCACAGATACGCAGTATTTT	CASSSMGQGTTDTQYF
TRBV7-8	-	TRBJ2-7	-	TGTGCCAGCAGCTTAGGACAGGTCCTTCAATCCTACGAGCAGTACTTC	CASSLGQVLQSYEQYF
TRBV20-1	few	TRBJ2-1	-	TGCAGTGCTAGAGTGAGACTAGGATCCAATGAGCAGTTCTTC	CSARVRLGSNEQFF
TRBV7-9	-	TRBJ2-7	TRBD2	TGTGCCAGCAGCTCAGGACTAGCGGACCCCTACGAGCAGTACTTC	CASSSGLADPYEQYF
TRBV5-6	many	TRBJ2-1	-	TGTGCCAGCAGCTTGAGTGCTCTAGCGCAGTACAATGAGCAGTTCTTC	CASSLSALAQYNEQFF
TRBV4-3	-	TRBJ2-7	TRBD2	TGCGCCAGCAGCCAAGATCACCAGGGACTAGCGGTCTACGAGCAGTACTTC	CASSQDHQGLAVYEQYF
TRBV19	many	TRBJ2-7	TRBD1	TGTGCCAGTAGTCCAGGGGGCTCGTACGAGCAGTACTTC	CASSPGGSYEQYF
TRBV28	once	TRBJ1-5	-	TGTGCCAGCCGACCCATGAGCAATCAGCCCCAGCATTTT	CASRPMSNQPQHF
TRBV3-1	few	TRBJ1-1	-	TGTGCCAGCAGCCACCAGGGCCCTGAAGCTTTCTTT	CASSHQGPEAFF
TRBV5-1	-	TRBJ2-7	TRBD2	TGCGCCAGCAGCATGACTAGCGGGCATAGCTCCTACGAGCAGTACTTC	CASSMTSGHSSYEQYF
TRBV27	few	TRBJ2-1	TRBD2	TGTGCCAGCAACGGACTAGCGGGAGGGAACAATGAGCAGTTCTTC	CASNGLAGGNNEQFF
TRBV6-1	few	TRBJ2-1	-	TGTGCCAGCAGTGAAGAGTGGACCTCTTACAATGAGCAGTTCTTC	CASSEEWTSYNEQFF
TRBV6-2/TRBV6-3	few	TRBJ2-3	TRBD2	TGTGCCAGCAGAGAAGTAGCGGGAGCAGATACGCAGTATTTT	CASREVAGADTQYF
TRBV20-1	-	TRBJ2-1	-	TGCAGTGCTAGTAGGTGGGGGAGTGGATACAATGAGCAGTTCTTC	CSASRWGSGYNEQFF
TRBV7-9	few	TRBJ2-3	-	TGTGCCAGCAGCTTGGGCCCCGACCCGAGGAACACAGATACGCAGTATTTT	CASSLGPDPRNTDTQYF
TRBV5-1	few	TRBJ1-1	-	TGCGCCAGCAGCGCCCAGGGTAAGTGGGTGAACACTGAAGCTTTCTTT	CASSAQGKWVNTEAFF
TRBV4-2	few	TRBJ2-3	TRBD2	TGTGCCAGCAGCCAAGATAACGGGAGGACAGATACGCAGTATTTT	CASSQDNGRTDTQYF
TRBV7-6	-	TRBJ2-7	-	TGTGCCAGCAGCTTGTGGGGCACCGACTACGAGCAGTACTTC	CASSLWGTDYEQYF
TRBV5-1	-	TRBJ2-3	TRBD1	TGCGCCAGCAGATTACAGGGGTACACGCAGTATTTT	CASRLQGYTQYF
TRBV20-1	-	TRBJ2-1	-	TGCAGTGCTAGAGACCAGGGTTCCGAGCAGTTCTTC	CSARDQGSEQFF
TRBV11-2	-	TRBJ2-5	TRBD2	TGTGCCAGCAGCATAAACCTAGCTCGGACTAGCGGCCAAGAGACCCAGTACTTC	CASSINLARTSGQETQYF
TRBV7-8	few	TRBJ2-5	TRBD1	TGTGCCAGCAGCTTTGGGACAGGATCGTTCAGGGAGACCCAGTACTTC	CASSFGTGSFRETQYF
TRBV27	-	TRBJ2-7	-	TGTGCCAGCAGCCATTGGCCCGGGTACGAGCAGTACTTC	CASSHWPGYEQYF
TRBV4-1	-	TRBJ2-2	-	TGCGCCAGCAGCCAAGCCCAGGGGACCGGGGAGCTGTTTTTT	CASSQAQGTGELFF
TRBV2	once	TRBJ2-5	TRBD2	TGTGCCAGCGGGGAGGGAACCCTGACCCAGTACTTC	CASGEGTLTQYF
TRBV7-9	few	TRBJ1-1	-	TGTGCCAGCAGCTTCCAGACCAGGGTAACTGAAGCTTTCTTT	CASSFQTRVTEAFF
TRBV4-1	-	TRBJ2-3	-	TGCGCCAGCAGCCAAGAAAGGGGAGATACGCAGTATTTT	CASSQERGDTQYF
TRBV28	few	TRBJ1-4	-	TGTGCCAGCAGTCGTGGGACAACAACTAATGAAAAACTGTTTTTT	CASSRGTTTNEKLFF
TRBV3-1	few	TRBJ2-3	TRBD1	TGTGCCAGCAGCCCCGGGACAGACGGGGATACGCAGTATTTT	CASSPGTDGDTQYF
TRBV6-5	few	TRBJ1-6	-	TGTGCCAGCAGTTACGGGGAAAATTCACCCCTCCACTTT	CASSYGENSPLHF
TRBV29-1	few	TRBJ1-5	-	TGCAGCGTTGCCAGCGCCCCTGACAGCAATCAGCCCCAGCATTTT	CSVASAPDSNQPQHF
TRBV15	-	TRBJ2-3	TRBD2	TGTGCCACCAGCTCGGGGAGGGCTAGCCGAGACCTCACAGATACGCAGTATTTT	CATSSGRASRDLTDTQYF
TRBV20-1	-	TRBJ2-2	TRBD1	TGCAGTGCTAGAGAGGGACAGATCACCGGGGAGCTGTTTTTT	CSAREGQITGELFF
TRBV7-3	-	TRBJ2-4	-	TGTGCCAGCAGCCCCTCCTCCCTACTAGCCAAAAACATTCAGTACTTC	CASSPSSLLAKNIQYF
TRBV9	-	TRBJ1-1	-	TGTGCCAGCGACCCCGGGGGGTCGGACACTGAAGCTTTCTTT	CASDPGGSDTEAFF
TRBV4-1	few	TRBJ2-7	-	TGCGCCAGCAGCCAACTAGCGACATTACCGCCCCCGTACTTC	CASSQLATLPPPYF
TRBV10-3	few	TRBJ2-2	-	TGTGCCATCAGTGAAGCCCCGAACACCGGGGAGCTGTTTTTT	CAISEAPNTGELFF
TRBV7-9	-	TRBJ2-1	-	TGTGCCAGCAGCTCCACGACGGCGAGCTCCTACAATGAGCAGTTCTTC	CASSSTTASSYNEQFF
TRBV29-1	few	TRBJ2-7	TRBD1	TGCAGCGTTGGGGGCGGCAGGGGGCCATACGAGCAGTACTTC	CSVGGGRGPYEQYF